This entry describes one T cell receptor (beta chain). The sample's time point: pre-sensitization, week 0. Treatment reported: therapeutic diphenylcyclopropenone sensitization with weekly scalp DPC. This specimen comes from a study of human T cells and chemical hapten exposure. CDR1 is SGHRS and CDR2 is YFSETQ in the germline V gene. The CDR3 runs to 14 residues. V lost 0 bases to trimming and J lost 4 bases, with 9 bases between them. TCRdb used MiXCR to reprocess the RACE reads, holding one entry per CDR3 protein. The table records more than 300,000 distinct CDR3 sequences, around 5% of them present only once.

V usage is TRBV5-1 and J usage is TRBJ2-3, with unresolved D. This clonotype originated in a woman between 18 and 30 years old with alopecia areata. Some clones in this sample may be carry-over from other donors' samples. Sequenced material: whole blood, taken in connection with sensitization to the hapten diphenylcyclopropenone (DPC). CDR3 protein: CASSLGQPPDTQYF. The DNA for the CDR3 is TGCGCCAGCAGCTTGGGGCAGCCCCCAGATACGCAGTATTTT.